This section outlines one T cell receptor beta chain sequence together with its context. Single cDNA molecules in the library carried unique molecular identifiers attached during preparation. One entry per CDR3 protein results from TCRdb running MiXCR on the RACE reads. This sample carries 65,000 to 95,000 distinct CDR3 sequences, 8.6% of them seen once, and the ten largest clones take about 1.8%. The data are from a study of human T cells and chemical hapten exposure. Study at large: From small differences in pooled library volume came most of the variation in per-sample TCR yields.

The germline V gene has CDR1 SGDLS and CDR2 YYNGEE. V lost 3 bases and J 0 bases, leaving 9 bases between the germline ends. The CDR3 spans 14 residues. As to time point: healthy volunteer bleed at 6 weeks. Unfractionated whole blood yielded total RNA. The chain joins TRBV9 to TRBJ1-1; D call uncertain. This TCR derives from a female donor in good health. Some clones in this sample may be carry-over from other donors' samples. Sequences were obtained from whole blood. The CDR3 DNA reads as TGTGCCAGCAGCGAGGCAGGCATGAACACTGAAGCTTTCTTT. Its translation is CASSEAGMNTEAFF.